Presented here are 23 T cell receptor beta chains from one specimen sequenced in a study of CD4+ T cells in melanoma (dated 2022 in TCRdb). Libraries came from the immunoSEQ multiplex PCR assay. Drawn from immuneACCESS, this table holds only the in-frame rearrangements with V and J called that TCRdb kept. Clones are partly lost; checked studies trace under half to an unresolved V gene and leave the rest unexplained. The sample table shows some 15,000 clones, and less than 65% are seen once. The top ten constitute roughly a sixth of the sample. The sequenced material came from cells from a culture (not recorded whether cultured in vitro). Every receptor here comes from a human donor with melanoma.

This clone was seen more than once but under ten times. The rearrangement uses TRBV6-5 and TRBJ1-2; TRBD1 is a possible D gene (5 bases). Germline loops: CDR1 MNHEY, CDR2 SVGAGI. This CDR3 is built from 13 residues. The V and J ends lost 7 bases and 4 bases respectively, with 13 bases between them. The CDR3 sequence: CASKQAPFYGYTF. The CDR3 nucleotides read TGTGCCAGCAAACAGGCGCCGTTCTATGGCTACACCTTC.

The chain uses TRBV2 and TRBJ2-3; D possibly uses TRBD1 or TRBD2 (5 bases each). In germline, CDR1 is SNHLY, CDR2 FYNNEI. V lost 6 bases and J 1 base, leaving 11 bases between the germline ends. The CDR3 has 14 residues. CDR3 in amino acids: CASSRDLGTDTQYF. CDR3 nucleotide sequence: TGTGCCAGCAGCCGGGACCTCGGCACAGATACGCAGTATTTT.

V and J are TRBV7-8 and TRBJ2-1; D is unresolved. CDR3 length equals 15 residues. CDR1 SGHVS and CDR2 FQNEAQ come from the germline V gene. Trimming took 5 bases from V and 8 from J, leaving 19 bases between them. Here the CDR3 DNA reads TGTGCCAGCAGCCCCAATTTTGCCCGTCCCTATGAGCAGTTCTTC. As protein: CASSPNFARPYEQFF.

A single count supports this clone. The chain is built from TRBV6-1 and TRBJ1-4; D gene uncertain. The germline V and J ends were trimmed by 3 bases and 1 base, with 9 bases remaining between them. Germline V gene lookup returns CDR1 MNHNS and CDR2 SASEGT. This CDR3 is built from 15 residues. CDR3 sequence reads: CASSERVLTNEKLFF. CDR3 nucleotide sequence: TGTGCCAGCAGTGAGCGGGTCTTAACTAATGAAAAACTGTTTTTT.

This clone occurred a few times. The V call is TRBV14, the J call TRBJ1-1, with TRBD1 as a possible D gene (5 bases). V shed 4 bases and J shed 5 bases, with 8 bases lying between them. The CDR3 totals 12 residues. In germline, CDR1 is SGHDN, CDR2 FVKESK. CDR3 in amino acids: CASSPGLTEAFF. The CDR3 coding sequence is TGTGCCAGCAGCCCAGGGCTTACTGAAGCTTTCTTT.

The rearrangement joins TRBV10-1 to TRBJ2-3; D is unresolved. Germline-derived CDR1 and CDR2 are WNHNN and SYGVQD (reference sequence). V lost 8 bases to trimming and J lost 0 bases, with 6 bases between them. This CDR3 comprises 12 residues. CDR3 loop: CASGGSTDTQYF. The CDR3 coding sequence is TGCGCCAGCGGCGGTAGCACAGATACGCAGTATTTT.

This clone was recorded only once. The chain employs TRBV10-2 and TRBJ1-1, with D perhaps TRBD1 (5 bases). V lost 6 bases, J lost 0 bases, and 11 bases lay in between. This CDR3 region has 14 residues. Germline loops: CDR1 WSHSY, CDR2 SAAADI. The CDR3 loop reads CASSWGRMNTEAFF. CDR3 DNA sequence: TGCGCCAGCAGCTGGGGCAGAATGAACACTGAAGCTTTCTTT.

This clone was seen a handful of times. The chain carries TRBV18 and TRBJ1-3; no reliable D call. V dropped 2 bases and J dropped 6 bases, with 8 bases sitting between them. The germline CDR1 and CDR2 sequences are KGHSH and LQKENI. The CDR3 loop spans 13 amino acids. The CDR3 DNA sequence: TGTGCCAGCTCACCAGGCGACTTAAACACCATATATTTT. It yields the protein CASSPGDLNTIYF.

The chain is built from TRBV5-4 and TRBJ2-1, with D maybe TRBD2 (7 bases). The CDR3 loop spans 14 amino acids. Deletions cut 4 bases from V and 2 bases from J, with 10 bases between. Per the germline V gene, CDR1 is SGHNT and CDR2 is YYREEE (reference sequence). CDR3 protein: CASSGGGPYNEQFF. For the CDR3, the DNA is TGTGCCAGCAGCGGGGGGGGCCCCTACAATGAGCAGTTCTTC. The whole variable domain, remainder taken from reference TRBV5-4 and TRBJ2-1, is ETGVTQSPTHLIKTRGQQVTLRCSSQSGHNTVSWYQQALGQGPQFIFQYYREEENGRGNFPPRFSGLQFPNYSSELNVNALELDDSALYLCASSGGGPYNEQFFGPGTRLTVL.

A few counts support this clone. The V call is TRBV21-1, the J call TRBJ2-7; no DNA check was done on the table's D call, TRBD1. TRBV21-1 represents a pseudogene. The CDR3 length is 11 residues. CDR3 in amino acids: CASSNTDRVGF. CDR3 DNA sequence: TGTGCCAGCAGCAATACCGACAGGGTAGGGTTC.

The chain links TRBV13 to TRBJ2-3; D unclear. The length of the CDR3 is 13 residues. V gave up 5 bases and J gave up 1 base, with 7 bases separating them. The germline CDR1 and CDR2 sequences are PRHDT and FYEKMQ (reference sequence). Here the CDR3 DNA reads TGTGCCAGCAGCCGGTGGGGCACAGATACGCAGTATTTT. This gives the protein CASSRWGTDTQYF.

The chain combines TRBV9 with TRBJ2-1, with D possibly matching TRBD2 (6 bases). Trimming removed 4 bases from V and 6 bases from J, with 14 bases in between. From germline, CDR1 is SGDLS and CDR2 YYNGEE. The CDR3 loop spans 14 amino acids. Here the CDR3 reads CASSPGVAGNEQFF. CDR3 DNA: TGTGCCAGCAGCCCGGGGGTAGCTGGCAATGAGCAGTTCTTC.

A few counts support this clone. CDR3 DNA sequence: TGTGCCAGCAGTTTGTTATCGGGGGGCCAAGAGACCCAGTACTTC. Its translation: CASSLLSGGQETQYF. The V call is TRBV2, the J call TRBJ2-5; 7 bases are shared with TRBD2. The V gene end was trimmed by 5 bases and the J gene end by 1 base; junction bases not matched to a gene: 7. The CDR3 totals 15 residues. Per germline, CDR1 SNHLY and CDR2 FYNNEI.

This chain links TRBV27 with TRBJ1-6; TRBD1 matches at 12 bases. This CDR3 is 17 amino acids long. The germline V gene encodes CDR1 MNHEY and CDR2 SMNVEV (reference sequence). Trimming at V came to 4 bases and at J to 10 bases, leaving 11 bases not matched to a gene. In nucleotides, the CDR3 is TGTGCCAGCAGTTCCGTATCCGGGACAGGGGGCGGGTCACCCCTCCACTTT. The encoded protein is CASSSVSGTGGGSPLHF.

CDR3 residues: CASSPTASTDTQYF. The DNA for the CDR3 is TGTGCCAGCAGCCCTACGGCTAGCACAGATACGCAGTATTTT. The chain has TRBV5-4 and TRBJ2-3; unclear D gene. Germline-derived CDR1 and CDR2 are SGHNT and YYREEE (reference sequence). This CDR3 region has 14 residues. V lost 4 bases and J 0 bases, leaving 9 bases between the germline ends.

The chain joins TRBV7-8 to TRBJ1-2; D gene uncertain. The CDR3 extends over 14 amino acids. In germline, CDR1 is SGHVS, CDR2 FQNEAQ. V lost 1 base and J 4 bases, leaving 10 bases between the germline ends. CDR3 protein: CASSLVGRLYGYTF. The CDR3 DNA reads as TGTGCCAGCAGCTTAGTTGGCAGGCTCTATGGCTACACCTTC.

The V and J genes are TRBV6-1 and TRBJ2-7; 9 nucleotides align to TRBD1. The V and J ends lost 7 bases and 3 bases, in that order; junction bases with no gene match: 1. Germline V gene lookup returns CDR1 MNHNS and CDR2 SASEGT. The CDR3 contains 12 residues. CDR3 coding DNA: TGTGCCAGCACGGGACAGGGCTACGAGCAGTACTTC. Residues: CASTGQGYEQYF.

The V and J genes are TRBV6-5 and TRBJ2-7; D possibly corresponds to TRBD2 (6 bases). Per germline, CDR1 MNHEY and CDR2 SVGAGI. The CDR3 extends over 14 amino acids. The V gene lost 2 bases and the J gene lost 1 base, with 9 bases spanning the gap. DNA of the CDR3: TGTGCCAGCAGTTACGACCGGGGGTCCTACGAGCAGTACTTC. It translates to CASSYDRGSYEQYF.

The table lists this clone with a count of one. The CDR3 DNA follows: TGTGCCAGCAGCGAACAGGGCCTCTCTGGAAACACCATATATTTT. Residues: CASSEQGLSGNTIYF. The chain uses TRBV7-3 and TRBJ1-3; possible D gene TRBD1, 6 bases. V was pared by 5 bases and J by 0 bases, with 11 bases between. This CDR3 is built from 15 residues. Germline CDR1 reads SGHTA; CDR2 reads FQGTGA.

The chain uses TRBV11-3 and TRBJ1-3; D not certain. Deletions cut 3 bases from V and 2 bases from J, with 5 bases between. CDR3 length: 13 amino acids. Germline CDR1 and CDR2: SGHNT and YENEEA. CDR3 region: CASSFRAGNTIYF. The CDR3 DNA is TGTGCCAGCAGCTTCAGAGCTGGAAACACCATATATTTT.

This chain connects TRBV7-3 to TRBJ1-1; tentatively, D is TRBD1 (5 bases). V was shortened by 5 bases and J by 5 bases, with 15 bases between the two germline ends. Per germline, CDR1 SGHTA and CDR2 FQGTGA. The CDR3 loop spans 14 amino acids. CDR3 DNA: TGTGCCAGCAGCCCCGGCGCAGGGCGGACTGAAGCTTTCTTT. The encoded protein is CASSPGAGRTEAFF.

The genes are TRBV7-8 and TRBJ2-2, with TRBD1 matching over 10 bases. This CDR3 contains 21 residues. The trim removed 7 bases at V and 3 bases at J, leaving 23 bases unmatched. The germline CDR1 and CDR2 sequences are SGHVS and FQNEAQ. The DNA of the CDR3 is TGTGCCAGCAATCAAGAGTGGGGGAACTCGGGACAGGGGCATTACACCGGGGAGCTGTTTTTT. The encoded protein is CASNQEWGNSGQGHYTGELFF.

This clone was found once. V is TRBV13 and J is TRBJ1-4; D possibly corresponds to TRBD1 (5 bases). Germline lookup yields CDR1 PRHDT and CDR2 FYEKMQ (reference sequence). The CDR3 covers 14 residues. Deletions cut 3 bases from V and 4 bases from J, with 9 bases between. The CDR3 loop reads CASSLTVSNEKLFF. The CDR3, as DNA: TGTGCCAGCAGCTTGACAGTTAGTAATGAAAAACTGTTTTTT.